This section outlines one T cell receptor beta chain sequence together with its context. The CDR3 contains 15 residues. V lost 5 bases, J lost 5 bases, and 8 bases stayed unmatched. The V gene's germline CDR1 is SGHVS and CDR2 FQNEAQ. This entry comes from a study of blood T cell repertoires in COVID-19. Authors' analysis steps: Using reference gene primer amplification, nucleated cell counts were estimated. Repertoires were generated with immunoSEQ multiplex PCR, while TCRdb's copy carries only in-frame clones and drops some. Clone size and V and J calls were adopted from that table, with D and trimming inferred from the DNA. The sample contains 65,000 to 75,000 clones, approximately 78% of which appear only once.

The chain couples TRBV7-8 to TRBJ1-5, with TRBD1 matching 8 bases. Sequencing used peripheral blood. The sequence was collected from an elderly woman with acute or convalescent COVID-19. The CDR3 here is CASSPLDRVDQPQHF. The CDR3 DNA follows: TGTGCCAGCAGCCCCCTGGACAGGGTGGATCAGCCCCAGCATTTT.